This T cell receptor (beta chain) was observed in a study of blood T cell repertoires in COVID-19. Overall study: Nucleic acid was either cDNA or gDNA, and it came from T cells, B-cell-depleted T cells, or PBMCs.

The table lists this clone with a few counts. The CDR3 extends over 16 amino acids. The germline gives CDR1 MDHEN, CDR2 SYDVKM. Deletions cut 2 bases from V and 2 bases from J, with 15 bases between. The assay was immunoSEQ multiplex PCR, and TCRdb's table has in-frame clones only and misses some. The sample lists roughly 200,000 clones, roughly 73% occurring once. This TCR was sampled from a woman of 80 years or more with active or convalescent COVID-19. Sequenced sample: peripheral blood. This rearrangement joins TRBV28 to TRBJ1-1; weak D call: TRBD1 (6 bases). The CDR3 reads CASSLPGGVTNTEAFF. DNA for the CDR3: TGTGCCAGCAGTTTACCGGGGGGCGTCACTAACACTGAAGCTTTCTTT.